Below, 18 T cell receptor beta chains from the same sample are listed, as sequenced in a study of blood T cell repertoires in COVID-19. Here immunoSEQ multiplex PCR was the method, and the copy in TCRdb shows in-frame clones only, minus some. The table lists 85,000 to 100,000 clones, about 83% of them singletons. Source material: peripheral blood. These receptors all stem from a woman aged 60 to 75 with COVID-19, enrolled during active disease.

The chain's CDR3 is CASSVDTGPLHF. CDR3 in DNA: TGTGCCAGCAGCGTAGATACGGGACCCCTCCACTTT. The chain joins TRBV9 to TRBJ1-6; D is uncertain. V was clipped by 0 bases and J by 12 bases, with 7 bases between them. This CDR3 is built from 12 residues. Germline V gives CDR1 SGDLS, CDR2 YYNGEE.

This rearrangement joins TRBV18 to TRBJ1-4, with TRBD1 matching over 9 bases. V lost 6 bases and J lost 8; bases outside the gene matches: 7. Germline CDR1 is KGHSH and CDR2 is LQKENI. The CDR3 is 14 amino acids. The CDR3 sequence is CASSTTGGEEKLFF. The CDR3 DNA reads as TGTGCCAGCTCTACGACAGGGGGAGAAGAAAAACTGTTTTTT.

CDR3 sequence: CASSPQAAGGRDTQYF. CDR3 in DNA: TGCGCCAGCAGCCCGCAGGCAGCGGGGGGGCGAGATACGCAGTATTTT. The genes are TRBV5-1 and TRBJ2-3, with TRBD2 matching 10 bases. CDR3 size: 16 residues. The V segment lost 4 bases and the J segment 5 bases; nucleotides outside the gene matches: 10. Germline values: CDR1 SGHRS, CDR2 YFSETQ.

The chain combines TRBV7-2 with TRBJ2-3; 10 bases map to TRBD2. The CDR3 extends over 19 amino acids. Trimming took 0 bases from V and 0 from J; bases not matched to a gene: 9. Per the germline V gene, CDR1 is SGHTA and CDR2 is FQGNSA. In nucleotides, the CDR3 is TGTGCCAGCAGCTTAGCTTGGGTTGGTAGCGGGGGGAGCACAGATACGCAGTATTTT. It translates to CASSLAWVGSGGSTDTQYF.

The gene calls are TRBV29-1 and TRBJ1-3; 10 bases are a match to TRBD1. The CDR3 sequence is 15 residues long. Germline assignment: CDR1 SQVTM and CDR2 ANQGSEA. With 4 bases clipped from V and 3 bases from J, the junction kept 6 bases outside the gene matches. The CDR3 bases are TGCAGCGTTGGGGCCGGGACAGGGGTTGGAAACACCATATATTTT. It specifies CSVGAGTGVGNTIYF.

This clone was counted once. The chain recombines TRBV4-2 with TRBJ2-7; 8 positions match TRBD1. J lost 2 bases, V lost 0 bases, and 3 bases had no gene match. Germline CDR1 LGHNA, CDR2 YNFKEQ. The CDR3 consists of 15 residues. The DNA for the CDR3 is TGTGCCAGCAGCCAAGACGGGACAGGCCCCTACGAGCAGTACTTC. Amino acids: CASSQDGTGPYEQYF.

The rearrangement joins TRBV30 to TRBJ2-7; 8 nucleotides line up with TRBD2. The germline V gene has CDR1 GTSNPN and CDR2 SVGIG (reference sequence). V lost 2 bases, J lost 7 bases, and 7 bases stayed unmatched. The CDR3 contains 13 residues. The chain's CDR3 is CAWSRRGAGEQYF. As DNA, the CDR3 is TGTGCCTGGAGTAGGCGGGGGGCCGGGGAGCAGTACTTC.

This clone was observed a single time. This chain joins TRBV9 and TRBJ2-5; possible D gene TRBD2, 6 bases. The V gene's germline CDR1 is SGDLS and CDR2 YYNGEE. The CDR3 totals 15 residues. Trimming stripped 3 bases from V and 9 bases from J, with 21 bases between. The CDR3 region has the DNA TGTGCCAGCAGCGCCGCGGGACCGGCACGGTCGGCCCAGTACTTC. It yields the protein CASSAAGPARSAQYF.

The chain has TRBV18 and TRBJ1-1; D perhaps matches TRBD1 (5 bases). V was clipped by 3 bases and J by 3 bases, with 20 bases between them. The CDR3 consists of 17 residues. Germline V gene data show CDR1 as KGHSH and CDR2 as LQKENI. DNA for the CDR3: TGTGCCAGCTCACCCCTGATCGGCGGAGGGACGGACACTGAAGCTTTCTTT. Amino acid sequence: CASSPLIGGGTDTEAFF.

This chain links TRBV27 with TRBJ1-2; 10 positions match TRBD1. V gave up 4 bases and J gave up 3 bases; unmatched junction bases: 5. This CDR3 has 15 residues. CDR1 and CDR2 (germline): MNHEY, SMNVEV (reference sequence). The CDR3 bases are TGTGCCAGCAGTTCCCCGGGACAGGGGTACTATGGCTACACCTTC. It yields the protein CASSSPGQGYYGYTF.

This chain links TRBV30 with TRBJ1-1; D is undetermined. CDR1 is GTSNPN and CDR2 is SVGIG in the germline V gene (reference sequence). The V end was cut by 0 bases, the J end by 4 bases, with 6 bases between. This CDR3 region has 12 residues. DNA of the CDR3: TGTGCCTGGAGTGTACTTGGCACTGAAGCTTTCTTT. As protein: CAWSVLGTEAFF.

The gene calls are TRBV29-1 and TRBJ2-7, with 8 bases aligning to TRBD2. CDR1 is SQVTM and CDR2 is ANQGSEA in the germline V gene. CDR3 length: 12 residues. V was clipped by 1 base and J by 4 bases; unmatched bases: 0. CDR3 DNA: TGCAGCGTTGAAGGCGGGGGGTACGAGCAGTACTTC. Its protein product is CSVEGGGYEQYF.

The chain has TRBV27 and TRBJ1-3; D not resolved. With 4 bases removed from V and 14 bases from J, the gap between germline ends came to 27 bases. This CDR3 has 16 amino acids. CDR1 is MNHEY, CDR2 SMNVEV, per germline (reference sequence). CDR3 loop: CASSSQREGREELVYF. Written as DNA, the CDR3 is TGTGCCAGCAGTTCCCAACGGGAGGGTAGGGAAGAGTTGGTATATTTT.

The genes are TRBV9 and TRBJ1-6; weak D call: TRBD1 (6 bases). Per germline, CDR1 SGDLS and CDR2 YYNGEE. The V gene lost 2 bases and the J gene lost 7 bases, with 10 bases spanning the gap. The CDR3 runs 14 residues. CDR3 sequence: CASSVDRLNSPLHF. In DNA form, the CDR3 reads TGTGCCAGCAGCGTCGACAGGTTAAATTCACCCCTCCACTTT.

This clone came up once. The genes are TRBV2 and TRBJ2-3, with a weak D call TRBD2 (6 bases). V was cut by 3 bases and J by 5 bases, with 18 bases left in between. CDR3 length: 16 residues. CDR1 SNHLY and CDR2 FYNNEI come from the germline V gene. CDR3 sequence: CASSEGLAIDVDTQYF. Here the CDR3 DNA reads TGTGCCAGCAGTGAGGGACTCGCAATCGACGTAGATACGCAGTATTTT.

The chain employs TRBV7-2 and TRBJ2-5, with TRBD2 identical over 9 bases. Trimming took 2 bases from V and 1 from J; bases not matched to a gene: 5. Germline V lookup: CDR1 SGHTA, CDR2 FQGNSA. The CDR3 is 16 amino acids. The CDR3 sequence: CASSLTAGGLQETQYF. The CDR3 DNA sequence: TGTGCCAGCAGCTTAACGGCGGGGGGGCTCCAAGAGACCCAGTACTTC.

This clone was detected once. The J gene is TRBJ2-1, the V gene TRBV5-1; 11 bases agree with TRBD2. The junction had 15 bases not matched to a gene; V was cut back by 4 bases and J by 0 bases. The CDR3 consists of 20 residues. From germline, CDR1 is SGHRS and CDR2 YFSETQ. The DNA of the CDR3 is TGCGCCAGCAGCGCACGAGCCGGGACTAGCGGAACAAGCTCCTACAATGAGCAGTTCTTC. Amino acids: CASSARAGTSGTSSYNEQFF.

The CDR3 sequence is CASSQDGANGYTF. The CDR3 nucleotides read TGTGCCAGCAGCCAAGATGGGGCGAATGGCTACACCTTC. The genes are TRBV3-1 (or the pseudogene TRBV3-2) and TRBJ1-2, with D tentatively TRBD1 (5 bases). Germline CDR1 and CDR2: LGHDT and YNNKEL (reference sequence). Between the trimmed V and J ends, which lost 0 bases and 6 bases, there was a span of 8 bases. This CDR3 region has 13 residues.